This is a list of T cell receptor beta chains from one sample in a study of blood T cell repertoires in COVID-19. Sequencing used immunoSEQ multiplex PCR; TCRdb keeps in-frame clones, though not all of them. This sample has 150,000 to 180,000 clones, with 85% found just once. Sequences were obtained from peripheral blood. The receptor set was obtained from a woman aged 55-69 years with COVID-19, enrolled during active disease. CDR3s include the opening cysteine and the closing phenylalanine or tryptophan. D genes are given only for firm matches. Size is omitted from some rows. Given values are once, few, many or a class for expanded clones.

J,D,size,V,DNA,CDR3
TRBJ2-1,TRBD2,.,TRBV5-1,TGCGCCAGCAGCTTCGAAGCGGGGGTCTACAATGAGCAGTTCTTC,CASSFEAGVYNEQFF
TRBJ2-5,TRBD2,once,TRBV7-9,TGTGCCAGCAGCGCCCGAGGAGCGGGAGGTACTGTTGAGACCCAGTACTTC,CASSARGAGGTVETQYF
TRBJ1-5,.,few,TRBV15,TGTGCCACCAGCAGAGATGGAGGGTCGAGGAATCAGCCCCAGCATTTT,CATSRDGGSRNQPQHF
TRBJ1-4,TRBD1,.,TRBV5-4,TGTGCCAGCAGCTCCCGTCCCGGGACAGGGGGTTATGAAAAACTGTTTTTT,CASSSRPGTGGYEKLFF
TRBJ1-4,TRBD1,few,TRBV2,TGTGCCAGCAGTTCCGACAGGGGATTAGGTGAAAAACTGTTTTTT,CASSSDRGLGEKLFF
TRBJ2-7,TRBD1,.,TRBV10-1,TGCGCCAGCAGTCCGGGACAGGCCTACGAGCAGTACTTC,CASSPGQAYEQYF
TRBJ1-2,.,.,TRBV18,TGTGCCAGCTCACCTTTGGGACTTAACTATGGCTACACCTTC,CASSPLGLNYGYTF
TRBJ1-1,.,.,TRBV19,TGTGCCAGTAGTATAAGCGGGGGGGTGAACACTGAAGCTTTCTTT,CASSISGGVNTEAFF
TRBJ1-1,.,.,TRBV30,TGTGCCTGGGGGCCGACCAACACTGAAGCTTTCTTT,CAWGPTNTEAFF
TRBJ1-6,TRBD1,.,TRBV25-1,TGTGCCAGCAGTGAAGGGACAGGGGGTAATTCACCCCTCCACTTT,CASSEGTGGNSPLHF
TRBJ1-1,.,.,TRBV6-1,TGTGCCAGCACCGGGCAGGGGTTAAACACTGAAGCTTTCTTT,CASTGQGLNTEAFF
TRBJ1-1,.,.,TRBV5-1,TGCGCCAGCAGCGGAGTTCTAGACACTGAAGCTTTCTTT,CASSGVLDTEAFF
TRBJ1-2,.,few,TRBV2,TGTGCCAGCACCTTTCGGGGGGGTCTAGCTAACTATGGCTACACCTTC,CASTFRGGLANYGYTF
TRBJ2-7,.,.,TRBV21-1,TGTGCCAGCAGCAAAGTGTGGGGGCGATCCATATGTGAGCAGTACTTC,CASSKVWGRSICEQYF
TRBJ1-5,.,.,TRBV5-8,TGTGCCAGCAGCTTGATAGGGGGAGGGCAGCCCCAGCATTTT,CASSLIGGGQPQHF
TRBJ2-3,.,.,TRBV5-6,TGTGCCAGCAGCGGTACAGCTCAGGGCACAGATACGCAGTATTTT,CASSGTAQGTDTQYF
TRBJ2-5,.,.,TRBV19,TGTGCCAGTAGTATAGATCGGAGCCAGGAGACCCAGTACTTC,CASSIDRSQETQYF
TRBJ2-7,TRBD2,.,TRBV2,TGTGCCAGCAGGGTCCAGACTAGCGGGAGTAATTACGAGCAGTACTTC,CASRVQTSGSNYEQYF
TRBJ2-3,.,.,TRBV5-6,TGTGCCAGCATACGGGGGGCAGACACAGATACGCAGTATTTT,CASIRGADTDTQYF
TRBJ2-3,TRBD2,.,TRBV5-1,TGCGCCAGCAGCCTTCTCCGGGGGGCAGATACGCAGTATTTT,CASSLLRGADTQYF
TRBJ1-2,.,.,TRBV9,TGTGCCAGCAGCGTAGACAGGAGAAACTATGGCTACACCTTC,CASSVDRRNYGYTF
TRBJ2-1,.,.,TRBV14,TGTGCCAGCAGCCAAGTCGACCCGGGAGTAATAGCCTACAATGAGCAGTTCTTC,CASSQVDPGVIAYNEQFF
TRBJ1-5,TRBD1,.,TRBV5-8,TGTGCCAGCAGCTTGGCCCAGACAGGGACCCAGCATTTT,CASSLAQTGTQHF
TRBJ2-1,.,.,TRBV7-9,TGTGCCAGCGGAGGAAATGAGCAGTTCTTC,CASGGNEQFF
TRBJ1-5,.,few,TRBV10-3,TGTGCCACCGCGAAAGCTAGGGGGGGTAGCAATCAGCCCCAGCATTTT,CATAKARGGSNQPQHF
TRBJ2-2,.,.,TRBV30,TGTGCCTGGAAGGAAACAGGGAACACCGGGGAGCTGTTTTTT,CAWKETGNTGELFF
TRBJ2-2,.,.,TRBV9,TGTGCCAGCAGCGTTACCTTACAGAACACCGGGGAGCTGTTTTTT,CASSVTLQNTGELFF
TRBJ2-3,.,.,TRBV5-6,TGTGCCAGCAGCTTGCTAGCTGGGAGCACAGATACGCAGTATTTT,CASSLLAGSTDTQYF
TRBJ1-3,TRBD1,.,TRBV5-4,TGTGCCAGCAGCTGGTTACCGGGACAGGGAAGTTCTGGAAACACCATATATTTT,CASSWLPGQGSSGNTIYF
TRBJ2-3,TRBD2,.,TRBV5-1,TGCGCCAGCAGCCCGCAAGCGGGAGATGCAGATACGCAGTATTTT,CASSPQAGDADTQYF
TRBJ2-3,TRBD1,.,TRBV11-2,TGTGCCAGCAGCTTGGACCCGGGACAGGGGTTTACAGATACGCAGTATTTT,CASSLDPGQGFTDTQYF
TRBJ1-1,TRBD1,.,TRBV19,TGTGCCAGTCTCCGGACAGGGTTGAACACTGAAGCTTTCTTT,CASLRTGLNTEAFF
TRBJ2-2,.,.,TRBV3-1/TRBV3-2,TGTGCCAGCAGTCGCAGGGAAGCCGGGGAGCTGTTTTTT,CASSRREAGELFF
TRBJ1-2,TRBD1,.,TRBV5-6,TGTGCCAGCAGCCAGGGAAGGGGGCATTTTGGCTACACCTTC,CASSQGRGHFGYTF
TRBJ2-5,TRBD2,.,TRBV7-8,TGTGCCAGCAGCTCTAGCGGAGACCAAGAGACCCAGTACTTC,CASSSSGDQETQYF